This TCR beta chain was captured by sequencing in a study of radiotherapy plus CTLA-4 blockade in lung cancer (dated by TCRdb to 2017 to 2018). As for the study more broadly: Objective responses occurred in 15% to 20% of enrolled patients, and 30% to 40% achieved disease control.

Focal radiation therapy combined with CTLA-4 blockade (ipilimumab) was tested in patients with chemo-refractory metastatic non-small-cell lung cancer. Only one count was recorded for this clone. It lacks a known antigen. The input lacks base qualities; no much larger clone sits a single base away. What the authors observed across the whole study: The strongest predictors of response, as reported, were early dynamic changes in blood T cell clones along with a rise in serum interferon-beta after radiation. After treatment with radiotherapy and ipilimumab, TCR clones that originated in tumors expanded in peripheral blood.

Libraries came from the immunoSEQ multiplex PCR assay. TCRdb provides this immuneACCESS table in a form limited to in-frame rearrangements. Some clones are lacking; in checked studies, under half of them reflect an unresolved V gene, and why the rest are absent is not known. The sample table contains tens of thousands of clones; only one count was recorded for approximately 78% of them. Clones ranked in the top ten supply over 20% of the sample. This material consisted of peripheral blood, taken from a patient treated with radiotherapy plus ipilimumab. This receptor was taken from a human donor with non-small cell lung cancer that progressed on radiotherapy plus ipilimumab.

The DNA sequence is as follows: TGTGCCAGCAGTTCCCCGGGACAGCTAAATGAAAAACTGTTTTTT. The translation is CASSSPGQLNEKLFF. In this chain, TRBV28 is recombined with TRBJ1-4, with 7 bases matching TRBD1. Sequences MDHEN (CDR1) and SYDVKM (CDR2) are obtained from the germline V gene. The CDR3 spans 15 residues, from the cysteine through the phenylalanine. The read is trimmed to its CDR3 DNA, 45 bases read in frame from base 1. After removal of 4 bases from V and 5 bases from J, the junction retains 7 bases not matched to a gene.